A single sample is the source of the 9 T cell receptor beta chains below, sequenced in a study of blood T cell repertoires in COVID-19. Assay used: immunoSEQ multiplex PCR; TCRdb lists only in-frame clones, some missing. The sample has roughly 75,000 clones; about 85% are singletons. Sequencing was done on a sample of peripheral blood. These receptors came from a man between 50 and 59 years old with COVID-19, enrolled during active disease.

This chain links TRBV12-3 or TRBV12-4 with TRBJ2-5; the match to TRBD1 covers 7 bases. This CDR3 spans 13 amino acids. The V and J ends lost 6 bases and 3 bases, in that order; junction bases with no gene match: 4. CDR3 sequence reads: CASSPDREETQYF. CDR3 nucleotides: TGTGCCAGCAGCCCTGACAGGGAAGAGACCCAGTACTTC.

The chain is built from TRBV7-3 and TRBJ2-3; D remains ambiguous. With 2 bases removed from V and 5 bases from J, the gap between germline ends came to 11 bases. This CDR3 contains 14 residues. The V gene's germline CDR1 is SGHTA and CDR2 FQGTGA. Here the CDR3 reads CASSLGPPGDTQYF. In DNA form, the CDR3 reads TGTGCCAGCAGCTTAGGCCCCCCGGGAGATACGCAGTATTTT.

The chain couples TRBV10-3 to TRBJ1-5, with D hard to call. The ends were cut back, 4 bases at V and 3 bases at J, with 4 bases in the middle. The V gene's germline CDR1 is ENHRY and CDR2 SYGVKD. The CDR3 is made up of 12 amino acids. CDR3 nucleotides: TGTGCCATCAGTGTAGACAATCAGCCCCAGCATTTT. Translation: CAISVDNQPQHF.

V gene TRBV4-2 combines with J gene TRBJ2-7; maybe TRBD2 (6 bases). This CDR3 has 16 amino acids. Germline V gene data show CDR1 as LGHNA and CDR2 as YNFKEQ. V was pared by 1 base and J by 0 bases, with 13 bases between. CDR3 nucleotides: TGTGCCAGCAGCCAAGGGGGCGGGGACGCCTCCTACGAGCAGTACTTC. Translated: CASSQGGGDASYEQYF.

This clone was observed many times. CDR3 nucleotide sequence: TGTGCCTGGAGTGTACTACTGGCCTCCTACGAGCAGTACTTC. Protein product: CAWSVLLASYEQYF. The rearrangement uses TRBV30 and TRBJ2-7, with unresolved D. Germline values: CDR1 GTSNPN, CDR2 SVGIG (reference sequence). The CDR3 runs 14 residues. Trimming cost V 0 bases and J 0 bases, with 9 bases left between them.

This chain uses TRBV2 with TRBJ1-1; D is possibly TRBD1 (6 bases). The V end lost 9 bases, the J end lost 1 base, and 12 bases lay between the germline ends. This CDR3 comprises 13 residues. The V gene's germline CDR1 is SNHLY and CDR2 FYNNEI. The CDR3 nucleotides read TGTGCCAGGAGGGAGACAGGGAACACTGAAGCTTTCTTT. Translating gives CARRETGNTEAFF.

J is TRBJ2-7 and V is TRBV28, with 7 bases identical to TRBD1. CDR1 and CDR2 from the germline V gene are MDHEN and SYDVKM. Losses at the gene ends were 7 bases for V and 1 base for J; bases not matched to a gene: 10. This CDR3 is built from 15 residues. The DNA of the CDR3 is TGTGCCAGCATCTATAGAGGGACAGAGTCCTACGAGCAGTACTTC. The encoded protein is CASIYRGTESYEQYF.

The chain employs TRBV9 and TRBJ2-1; 9 nucleotides align to TRBD1. Germline assignment: CDR1 SGDLS and CDR2 YYNGEE. The trim removed 4 bases at V and 9 bases at J, leaving 11 bases unmatched. The CDR3 consists of 15 residues. Here the CDR3 reads CASSPLQGARSEQFF. The CDR3 DNA sequence: TGTGCCAGCAGCCCTTTACAGGGGGCAAGGAGTGAGCAGTTCTTC. The full variable domain, in which reference TRBV9 and TRBJ2-1 provide the parts outside the CDR3, is DSGVTQTPKHLITATGQRVTLRCSPRSGDLSVYWYQQSLDQGLQFLIQYYNGEERAKGNILERFSAQQFPDLHSELNLSSLELGDSALYFCASSPLQGARSEQFFGPGTRLTVL.

This clone was observed a single time. The CDR3 DNA follows: TGTGCCAGCAGCTATTCCGACAGTTTTGTGAGGGGCTACACCTTC. Translated, it gives CASSYSDSFVRGYTF. The chain uses TRBV5-5 and TRBJ1-2, with D maybe TRBD1 (5 bases). This CDR3 is 15 amino acids long. With 3 bases removed from V and 8 bases from J, the gap between germline ends came to 20 bases. Germline CDR1 is SGHKS and CDR2 is YYEKEE (reference sequence). Full variable domain (remainder filled in from reference TRBV5-5 and TRBJ1-2): DAGVTQSPTHLIKTRGQQVTLRCSPISGHKSVSWYQQVLGQGPQFIFQYYEKEERGRGNFPDRFSARQFPNYSSELNVNALLLGDSALYLCASSYSDSFVRGYTFGSGTRLTVV.